The 2 T cell receptor beta chains below all came from one sample that was sequenced in a study of blood T cells in healthy people across ages. Sample-barcoded 5' priming and a J-beta primer mix drove a second PCR of about 7 to 11 cycles. TCRdb used MiXCR to reprocess the 5' RACE reads, holding one entry per CDR3 protein. Of about 1,600,000 distinct CDR3 sequences listed, roughly 40% are singletons. Input material: blood. Receptors were obtained from a woman aged 18 to 35 in good health.

This clonotype was detected a few times. This chain uses TRBV29-1 with TRBJ1-2, with 10 bases aligning to TRBD1. The CDR3 length is 13 residues. The trim removed 0 bases at V and 7 bases at J, leaving 2 bases unmatched. Germline V gene lookup returns CDR1 SQVTM and CDR2 ANQGSEA. CDR3 nucleotide sequence: TGCAGCGTTGAAGAGGGACAGGGGAGTGGCTACACCTTC. Encoded protein: CSVEEGQGSGYTF.

The rearrangement links TRBV12-5 to TRBJ2-3; 10 positions match TRBD1. Unmatched junction bases numbered 5, after V lost 11 bases and J lost 6 bases. This CDR3 is 12 amino acids long. The germline CDR1 and CDR2 sequences are LGHNT and FRNRAP. The CDR3 DNA sequence: TGTGCTGCAGGGACAGGGGTCGATACGCAGTATTTT. This encodes CAAGTGVDTQYF.